This T cell receptor beta chain was profiled in a study of OX40 agonist ivuxolimab in advanced cancers. Background on the study: Recorded diagnoses for dose-escalation patients were hepatocellular carcinoma, melanoma, renal cell or head and neck cancer. Study results and caveats: The study observed clonal expansion of CD4+ and CD8+ blood T cells by week 6 at 0.1 to 3.0 mg/kg.

This clone is termed medium-sized. Antigen unknown. This CDR3 comprises 14 residues. Per germline, CDR1 MGHRA and CDR2 YSYEKL. V trimming: 2 bases; J trimming: 5 bases; junction bases outside the gene matches: 5. Data came from immunoSEQ multiplex PCR; TCRdb stores just in-frame clones and leaves some out. The data contain some 34,000 clones, about four fifths of them seen just once; the ten biggest clones take up 9% to 15%. J is TRBJ1-1 and V is TRBV4-1, with 7 bases that match TRBD1. The material sequenced was CD4+ or CD8+ T cells sorted from blood, taken in a trial of the OX40 agonist ivuxolimab. This clonotype was sampled from an adult with an advanced solid tumor such as melanoma, head and neck, liver or kidney cancer. CDR3 region: CASSQTTGWTEAFF. DNA for the CDR3: TGCGCCAGCAGCCAAACGACAGGGTGGACTGAAGCTTTCTTT.